This TCR beta chain was sequenced in a study of blood T cells in healthy people across ages. Looked up from germline, CDR1 is MGHDK and CDR2 is SYGVNS. The CDR3 consists of 14 residues. Trimming removed 3 bases at V and 6 bases at J, with 12 bases between. The second PCR ran roughly 6 to 11 cycles with a sample-barcoded 5' primer and J-beta primers. Every molecule of cDNA carried a tag from a template-switch adaptor with 12 random nucleotides. In TCRdb, the 5' RACE reads were re-called with MiXCR into one record per CDR3 protein. The top ten clones hold 17% of a sample with around 900,000 distinct CDR3 sequences, roughly 26% of them seen once.

This chain joins TRBV25-1 and TRBJ2-1; D remains ambiguous. The sequenced sample was blood. The clonotype originates from a woman of 80 years or more in good health. The CDR3 coding sequence is TGTGCCAGCAGTGACGGCGTCATGTGCAATGAGCAGTTCTTC. It yields the protein CASSDGVMCNEQFF.